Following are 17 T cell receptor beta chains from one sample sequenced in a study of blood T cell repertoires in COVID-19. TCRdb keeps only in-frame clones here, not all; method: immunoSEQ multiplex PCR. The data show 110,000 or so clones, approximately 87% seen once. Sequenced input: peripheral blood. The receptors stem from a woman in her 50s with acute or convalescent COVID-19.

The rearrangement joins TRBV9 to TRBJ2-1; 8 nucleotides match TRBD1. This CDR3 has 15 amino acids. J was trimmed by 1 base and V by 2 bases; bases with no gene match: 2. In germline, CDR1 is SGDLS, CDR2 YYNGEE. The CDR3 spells CASSVGQGSYNEQFF. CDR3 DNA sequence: TGTGCCAGCAGCGTTGGACAGGGTTCCTACAATGAGCAGTTCTTC.

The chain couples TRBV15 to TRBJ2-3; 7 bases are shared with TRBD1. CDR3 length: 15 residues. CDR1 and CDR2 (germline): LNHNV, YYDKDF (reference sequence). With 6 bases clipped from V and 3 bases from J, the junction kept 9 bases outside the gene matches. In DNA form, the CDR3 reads TGTGCCACCAGGTCTCAGGGGGTCGTGACAGATACGCAGTATTTT. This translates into CATRSQGVVTDTQYF.

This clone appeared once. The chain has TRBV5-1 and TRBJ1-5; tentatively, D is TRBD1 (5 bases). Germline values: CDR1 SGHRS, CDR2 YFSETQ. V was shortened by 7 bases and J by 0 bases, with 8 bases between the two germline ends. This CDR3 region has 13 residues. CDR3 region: CASRQSSNQPQHF. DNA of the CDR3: TGCGCCAGCCGACAGTCTAGCAATCAGCCCCAGCATTTT.

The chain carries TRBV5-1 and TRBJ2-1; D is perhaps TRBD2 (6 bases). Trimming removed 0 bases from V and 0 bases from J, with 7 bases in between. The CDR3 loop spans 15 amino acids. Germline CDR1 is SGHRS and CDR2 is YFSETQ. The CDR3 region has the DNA TGCGCCAGCAGCTTGGAGGGAGGCTCCTACAATGAGCAGTTCTTC. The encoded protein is CASSLEGGSYNEQFF.

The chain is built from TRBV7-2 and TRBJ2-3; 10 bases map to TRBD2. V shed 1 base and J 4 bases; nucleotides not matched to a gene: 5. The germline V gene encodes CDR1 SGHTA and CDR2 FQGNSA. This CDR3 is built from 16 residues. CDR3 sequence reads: CASSLVVAGGSDTQYF. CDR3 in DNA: TGTGCCAGCAGCTTAGTGGTAGCGGGAGGTTCAGATACGCAGTATTTT.

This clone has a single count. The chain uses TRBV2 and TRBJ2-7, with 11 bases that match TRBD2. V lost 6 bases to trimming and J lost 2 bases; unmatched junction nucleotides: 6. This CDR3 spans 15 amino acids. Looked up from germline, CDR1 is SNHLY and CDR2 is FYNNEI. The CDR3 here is CASSLLAGGTYEQYF. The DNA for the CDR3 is TGTGCCAGCAGCCTTCTAGCGGGGGGAACCTACGAGCAGTACTTC.

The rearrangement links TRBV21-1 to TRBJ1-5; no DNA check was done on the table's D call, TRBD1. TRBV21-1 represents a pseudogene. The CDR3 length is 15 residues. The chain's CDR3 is CASSKGQGGNQPQHF. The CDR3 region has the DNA TGTGCCAGCAGCAAAGGACAGGGTGGCAATCAGCCCCAGCATTTT.

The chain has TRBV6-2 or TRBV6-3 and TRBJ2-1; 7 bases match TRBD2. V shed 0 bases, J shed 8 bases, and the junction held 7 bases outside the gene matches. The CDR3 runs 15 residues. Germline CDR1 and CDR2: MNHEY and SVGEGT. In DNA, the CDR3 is TGTGCCAGCAGTTACTCACCCGGGACTAAGTATGAGCAGTTCTTC. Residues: CASSYSPGTKYEQFF.

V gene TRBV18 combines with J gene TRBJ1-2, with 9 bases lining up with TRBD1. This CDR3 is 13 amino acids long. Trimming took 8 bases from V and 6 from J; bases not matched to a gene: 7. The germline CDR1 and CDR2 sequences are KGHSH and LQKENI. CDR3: CASTRQGGDGYTF. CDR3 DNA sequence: TGTGCCAGCACCCGACAGGGGGGGGATGGCTACACCTTC.

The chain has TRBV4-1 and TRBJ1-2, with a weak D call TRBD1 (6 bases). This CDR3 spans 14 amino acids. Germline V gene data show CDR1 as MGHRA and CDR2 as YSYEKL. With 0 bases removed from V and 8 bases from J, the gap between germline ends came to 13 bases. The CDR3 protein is CASSQDQGNRGYTF. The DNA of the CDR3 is TGCGCCAGCAGCCAAGATCAGGGGAATAGGGGCTACACCTTC.

CDR3 residues: CARVKVGEGGTEAFF. The CDR3 region has the DNA TGTGCCAGGGTAAAGGTGGGCGAAGGTGGCACTGAAGCTTTCTTT. This chain connects TRBV7-3 to TRBJ1-1, with D hard to call. Germline-derived CDR1 and CDR2 are SGHTA and FQGTGA. This CDR3 comprises 15 residues. V lost 9 bases, J lost 4 bases, and 21 bases lay in between.

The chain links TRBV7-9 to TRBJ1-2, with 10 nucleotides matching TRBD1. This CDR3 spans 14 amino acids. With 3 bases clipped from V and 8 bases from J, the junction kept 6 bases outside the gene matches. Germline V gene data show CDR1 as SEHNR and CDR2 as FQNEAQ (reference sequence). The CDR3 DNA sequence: TGTGCCAGCAGCTTGGGGGACAGGGGCTGGGGCTACACCTTC. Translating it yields CASSLGDRGWGYTF.

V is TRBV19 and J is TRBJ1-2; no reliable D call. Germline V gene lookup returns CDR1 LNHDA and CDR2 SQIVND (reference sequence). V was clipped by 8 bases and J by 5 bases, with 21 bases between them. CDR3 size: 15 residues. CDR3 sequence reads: CASSSPGFPLYGYTF. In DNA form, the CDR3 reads TGTGCCAGTTCCTCGCCCGGGTTTCCCCTTTATGGCTACACCTTC.

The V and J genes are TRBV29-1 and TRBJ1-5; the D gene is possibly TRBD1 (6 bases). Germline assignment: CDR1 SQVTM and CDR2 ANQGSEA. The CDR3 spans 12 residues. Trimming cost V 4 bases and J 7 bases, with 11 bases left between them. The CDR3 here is CSVVGANQPQHF. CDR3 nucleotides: TGCAGCGTTGTGGGGGCTAACCAGCCCCAGCATTTT.

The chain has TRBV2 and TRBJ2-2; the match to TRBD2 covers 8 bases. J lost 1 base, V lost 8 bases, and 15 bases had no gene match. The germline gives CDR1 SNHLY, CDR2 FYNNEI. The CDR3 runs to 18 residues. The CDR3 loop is CASYERLRGGLNTGELFF. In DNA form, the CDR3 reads TGTGCCAGCTATGAACGGCTTCGGGGGGGCCTGAACACCGGGGAGCTGTTTTTT.

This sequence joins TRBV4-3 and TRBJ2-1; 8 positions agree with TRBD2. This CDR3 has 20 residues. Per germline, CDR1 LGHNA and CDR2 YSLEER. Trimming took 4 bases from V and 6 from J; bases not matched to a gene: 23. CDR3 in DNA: TGCGCCAGCAGCCCCGACGGAACCCCCGTAGTACAAGCGGGAGTCAATGAGCAGTTCTTC. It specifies CASSPDGTPVVQAGVNEQFF.

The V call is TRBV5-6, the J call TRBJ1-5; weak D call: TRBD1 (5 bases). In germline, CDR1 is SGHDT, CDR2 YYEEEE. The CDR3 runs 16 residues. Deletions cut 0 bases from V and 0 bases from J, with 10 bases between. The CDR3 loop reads CASSLAGGYSNQPQHF. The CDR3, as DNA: TGTGCCAGCAGCTTGGCCGGGGGATATAGCAATCAGCCCCAGCATTTT.